Presented here are 29 T cell receptor beta chains from one specimen sequenced in a study of blood T cell repertoires in COVID-19. The method was immunoSEQ multiplex PCR; TCRdb's version includes in-frame clones alone and lacks a portion of them. This table has tens of thousands of clones, about 89% appearing once. Sequenced sample: peripheral blood. These receptors all come from a human donor with active COVID-19. The donor label of this sample is uncertain.

The chain has TRBV4-3 and TRBJ2-3, with TRBD2 matching 7 bases. V trimming: 2 bases; J trimming: 6 bases; junction bases outside the gene matches: 11. The CDR3 extends over 16 amino acids. Germline V lookup: CDR1 LGHNA, CDR2 YSLEER. The CDR3 protein is CASSQMLGGKSDTQYF. In DNA form, the CDR3 reads TGCGCCAGCAGCCAAATGTTGGGAGGGAAATCCGATACGCAGTATTTT.

This sequence joins TRBV29-1 and TRBJ1-2; TRBD1 is a possible D gene (5 bases). The V end lost 3 bases, the J end lost 7 bases, and 12 bases lay between the germline ends. The germline gives CDR1 SQVTM, CDR2 ANQGSEA. The CDR3 runs 12 residues. DNA of the CDR3: TGCAGCGTTGAGTGGGGGGATTTTGGCTACACCTTC. It translates to CSVEWGDFGYTF.

The rearrangement uses TRBV11-3 and TRBJ2-5; D may be TRBD1 (5 bases). This CDR3 is 13 amino acids long. Germline CDR1 reads SGHNT; CDR2 reads YENEEA. Trimming left V 7 bases short and J 1 base short, with 10 bases between. The CDR3 reads CASKGQGQETQYF. CDR3 coding DNA: TGTGCCAGCAAAGGGCAGGGCCAAGAGACCCAGTACTTC.

The rearrangement uses TRBV9 and TRBJ2-7; 10 nucleotides agree with TRBD1. The germline CDR1 and CDR2 sequences are SGDLS and YYNGEE. The length of the CDR3 is 14 residues. With 0 bases clipped from V and 6 bases from J, the junction kept 3 bases outside the gene matches. The CDR3 spells CASSVGQGAFEQYF. CDR3 DNA sequence: TGTGCCAGCAGCGTAGGACAGGGGGCCTTCGAGCAGTACTTC. Supplemented by reference TRBV9 and TRBJ2-7, the full variable domain reads DSGVTQTPKHLITATGQRVTLRCSPRSGDLSVYWYQQSLDQGLQFLIQYYNGEERAKGNILERFSAQQFPDLHSELNLSSLELGDSALYFCASSVGQGAFEQYFGPGTRLTVT.

This clone was detected only a few times. J is TRBJ2-5 and V is TRBV19; 10 bases match TRBD1. Per germline, CDR1 LNHDA and CDR2 SQIVND (reference sequence). The CDR3 covers 15 residues. Trimming at V came to 5 bases and at J to 5 bases, leaving 8 bases not matched to a gene. The CDR3 region is CASSPLDRGRETQYF. The DNA of the CDR3 is TGTGCCAGTAGTCCCTTGGACAGGGGGAGGGAGACCCAGTACTTC.

The chain has TRBV24-1 and TRBJ1-1; 7 bases agree with TRBD1. V lost 2 bases, J lost 8 bases, and 4 bases stayed unmatched. Looked up from germline, CDR1 is KGHDR and CDR2 is SFDVKD. The CDR3 is made up of 13 amino acids. As DNA, the CDR3 is TGTGCCACCAGTGATTCTTGGGACAGCGAAGCTTTCTTT. This gives the protein CATSDSWDSEAFF.

The chain employs TRBV3-1 (or the pseudogene TRBV3-2) and TRBJ1-3; a possible D gene is TRBD1 (6 bases). Germline V gives CDR1 LGHDT, CDR2 YNNKEL (reference sequence). V lost 5 bases to trimming and J lost 4 bases, with 15 bases between them. The CDR3 extends over 15 amino acids. CDR3 DNA sequence: TGTGCCAGCAGCTTGCACAGGGATTCAGGAAACACCATATATTTT. Protein: CASSLHRDSGNTIYF.

The rearrangement uses TRBV28 and TRBJ1-5, with 9 bases matching TRBD1. The CDR3 totals 15 residues. Germline V CDR1 and CDR2: MDHEN, SYDVKM. V was pared by 6 bases and J by 4 bases, with 7 bases of the junction left unmatched. DNA of the CDR3: TGTGCCAGCAGCCCCGGGACAGGGTTAAATCAGCCCCAGCATTTT. It codes for CASSPGTGLNQPQHF.

The chain links TRBV27 to TRBJ2-7; 7 bases align to TRBD2. The germline V gene encodes CDR1 MNHEY and CDR2 SMNVEV (reference sequence). After removal of 2 bases from V and 2 bases from J, the junction contained 6 bases not matched to a gene. The CDR3 loop spans 15 amino acids. DNA for the CDR3: TGTGCCAGCAGTTTAAGTGCGGGAGTGACCTACGAGCAGTACTTC. Translated: CASSLSAGVTYEQYF.

The V and J genes are TRBV18 and TRBJ1-3, with D perhaps matching TRBD1 (5 bases). This CDR3 is 15 amino acids long. V lost 3 bases and J lost 0, with 9 bases in between. Germline CDR1 reads KGHSH; CDR2 reads LQKENI. CDR3 nucleotide sequence: TGTGCCAGCTCACCTCGACAGAGCTCTGGAAACACCATATATTTT. Encoded protein: CASSPRQSSGNTIYF.

This chain joins TRBV28 and TRBJ1-5; TRBD1 matches 7 bases. CDR1 is MDHEN and CDR2 is SYDVKM in the germline V gene. The trim removed 10 bases at V and 5 bases at J, leaving 8 bases unmatched. The CDR3 covers 13 residues. CDR3 DNA: TGTGCCACCACAGGGGCCCAATATCAGCCCCAGCATTTT. This translates into CATTGAQYQPQHF.

This clone was counted between two and nine times. The CDR3 region is CASSQEWLARGTGELFF. For the CDR3, the DNA is TGCGCCAGCAGCCAAGAGTGGCTAGCGAGGGGCACCGGGGAGCTGTTTTTT. The chain carries TRBV4-3 and TRBJ2-2; tentative D call: TRBD2 (6 bases). Between the trimmed V and J ends, which lost 0 bases and 4 bases, there was a span of 15 bases. The CDR3 covers 17 residues. Germline lookup yields CDR1 LGHNA and CDR2 YSLEER.

This chain links TRBV7-2 with TRBJ1-1; 7 bases map to TRBD1. V was pared by 7 bases and J by 4 bases, with 9 bases of the junction left unmatched. Germline V gives CDR1 SGHTA, CDR2 FQGNSA. The CDR3 covers 14 residues. CDR3 DNA: TGTGCCAGCACCAAGACAGGGTGGTTCACTGAAGCTTTCTTT. Translating it yields CASTKTGWFTEAFF.

The chain recombines TRBV28 with TRBJ2-2, with a weak D call TRBD2 (6 bases). CDR3 size: 16 residues. Trimming shortened V by 4 bases and J by 3 bases, and 15 bases separated the two germline ends. Germline V CDR1 and CDR2: MDHEN, SYDVKM. The CDR3 DNA reads as TGTGCCAGCAGTTCTCCTAGCGTAATGTACACCGGGGAGCTGTTTTTT. It encodes CASSSPSVMYTGELFF.

The V call is TRBV11-2, the J call TRBJ1-2; tentatively, D is TRBD1 (5 bases). The germline CDR1 and CDR2 sequences are SGHAT and FQNNGV. The CDR3 is 17 residues long. The germline V and J ends were trimmed by 2 bases and 5 bases, with 21 bases remaining between them. The CDR3 loop is CASSLSMAGAGGYGYTF. Here the CDR3 DNA reads TGTGCCAGCAGCTTAAGTATGGCCGGGGCCGGAGGGTATGGCTACACCTTC.

This chain uses TRBV5-1 with TRBJ2-5; tentative D call: TRBD1 (6 bases). CDR3 length: 13 residues. CDR1 is SGHRS, CDR2 YFSETQ, per germline. The V gene lost 2 bases and the J gene lost 2 bases, with 7 bases spanning the gap. For the CDR3, the DNA is TGCGCCAGCAGCTTCAGGGGTCAAGAGACCCAGTACTTC. Its translation is CASSFRGQETQYF.

The chain carries TRBV5-6 and TRBJ1-2; 7 positions match TRBD1. The CDR3 totals 15 residues. The V and J ends lost 3 bases and 0 bases, in that order; junction bases with no gene match: 5. The germline CDR1 and CDR2 sequences are SGHDT and YYEEEE. The CDR3 protein is CASSSQGTANYGYTF. In DNA form, the CDR3 reads TGTGCCAGCAGCTCACAAGGGACAGCTAACTATGGCTACACCTTC.

This chain connects TRBV19 to TRBJ1-1; 7 bases agree with TRBD1. The junction had 11 bases not matched to a gene; V was cut back by 5 bases and J by 5 bases. The CDR3 spans 15 residues. Germline lookup yields CDR1 LNHDA and CDR2 SQIVND (reference sequence). The chain's CDR3 is CASSPNRQGWTEAFF. CDR3 nucleotide sequence: TGTGCCAGTAGTCCGAATCGACAGGGTTGGACTGAAGCTTTCTTT. Variable domain in full (rest from reference TRBV19 and TRBJ1-1): DGGITQSPKYLFRKEGQNVTLSCEQNLNHDAMYWYRQDPGQGLRLIYYSQIVNDFQKGDIAEGYSVSREKKESFPLTVTSAQKNPTAFYLCASSPNRQGWTEAFFGQGTRLTVV.

V gene TRBV4-3 combines with J gene TRBJ2-6; tentatively, D is TRBD1 (6 bases). In germline, CDR1 is LGHNA, CDR2 YSLEER. The CDR3 is 16 residues long. With 4 bases removed from V and 0 bases from J, the gap between germline ends came to 10 bases. CDR3 nucleotide sequence: TGCGCCAGCAGCCCACAACAGGGCTCTGGGGCCAACGTCCTGACTTTC. Translating it yields CASSPQQGSGANVLTF.

The J gene is TRBJ1-2, the V gene TRBV7-9; no clear D gene. V was cut by 3 bases and J by 0 bases, with 20 bases left in between. The CDR3 runs to 18 residues. Germline V lookup: CDR1 SEHNR, CDR2 FQNEAQ (reference sequence). The CDR3 is CASSFHYPGLDSNYGYTF. The CDR3 DNA sequence: TGTGCCAGCAGCTTTCACTACCCCGGTCTCGACTCTAACTATGGCTACACCTTC.

The J gene is TRBJ1-1, the V gene TRBV9; no clear D gene. The length of the CDR3 is 13 residues. The V gene's germline CDR1 is SGDLS and CDR2 YYNGEE. V shed 2 bases and J shed 0 bases, with 5 bases lying between them. This chain's CDR3 is CASSVEMNTEAFF. The CDR3 nucleotides read TGTGCCAGCAGCGTGGAGATGAACACTGAAGCTTTCTTT.

This clone has a single count. The gene calls are TRBV3-1 (or the pseudogene TRBV3-2) and TRBJ2-3; TRBD2 matches at 8 bases. The CDR3 runs 15 residues. Per the germline V gene, CDR1 is LGHDT and CDR2 is YNNKEL (reference sequence). Trimming took 1 base from V and 1 from J; bases not matched to a gene: 1. This CDR3 is CASSQATSGTDTQYF. The CDR3 DNA is TGTGCCAGCAGCCAAGCGACTAGCGGCACAGATACGCAGTATTTT.

This chain connects TRBV10-3 to TRBJ2-7; D may be TRBD1 (5 bases). Trimming stripped 10 bases from V and 4 bases from J, with 14 bases between. Germline CDR1 is ENHRY and CDR2 is SYGVKD. The CDR3 is 12 residues long. This chain's CDR3 is CASNLPGYEQYF. The CDR3 region has the DNA TGTGCCAGCAATCTCCCAGGGTACGAGCAGTACTTC.

The V call is TRBV6-2 or TRBV6-3, the J call TRBJ1-2, with D possibly TRBD1 on 6 matching bases. The germline V and J ends were trimmed by 4 bases and 6 bases, with 12 bases remaining between them. The CDR3 spans 13 residues. CDR1 MNHEY and CDR2 SVGEGT come from the germline V gene. CDR3 nucleotide sequence: TGTGCCAGCAGTTCGAGCGGGACAAATGGCTACACCTTC. Its translation is CASSSSGTNGYTF.

The genes are TRBV27 and TRBJ2-7; maybe TRBD1 (6 bases). The ends were cut back, 3 bases at V and 2 bases at J, with 11 bases in the middle. Germline V gene lookup returns CDR1 MNHEY and CDR2 SMNVEV (reference sequence). The CDR3 sequence is 14 residues long. The CDR3 reads CASSLGRGPYEQYF. CDR3 in DNA: TGTGCCAGCAGTTTGGGCAGGGGTCCCTACGAGCAGTACTTC.

The CDR3 DNA sequence: TGTGCCAGCAGCCCCGCCCCGGGGGCTAATGAAAAACTGTTTTTT. The encoded protein is CASSPAPGANEKLFF. This chain uses TRBV5-6 with TRBJ1-4; D may be TRBD1 (5 bases). Germline V lookup: CDR1 SGHDT, CDR2 YYEEEE. Deletions cut 4 bases from V and 3 bases from J, with 13 bases between. The CDR3 runs 15 residues.

On this clone itself: The junction departs from germline at one end; a sequencing error may be responsible. The chain is built from TRBV12-5 and TRBJ2-4; D uncertain. From germline, CDR1 is LGHNT and CDR2 FRNRAP. CDR3 length equals 16 residues. CDR3 nucleotides: TGTGCTAGTCGTTTCCCACAACCTAGAGCCATAAACATTCAGTACTTC. It specifies CASRFPQPRAINIQYF. Full variable domain (outside the CDR3, taken from reference TRBV12-5 and TRBJ2-4): DARVTQTPRHKVTEMGQEVTMRCQPILGHNTVFWYRQTMMQGLELLAYFRNRAPLDDSGMPKDRFSAEMPDATLATLKIQPSEPRDSAVYFCASRFPQPRAINIQYFGAGTRLSVL.

The chain carries TRBV30 and TRBJ1-2, with D hard to call. Germline-derived CDR1 and CDR2 are GTSNPN and SVGIG (reference sequence). This CDR3 is 17 amino acids long. Trimming removed 3 bases at V and 0 bases at J, with 20 bases between. The CDR3 sequence is CAWSTLLEKGANYGYTF. The CDR3 region has the DNA TGTGCCTGGAGCACCCTCCTGGAGAAGGGAGCTAACTATGGCTACACCTTC.

The chain is built from TRBV7-3 and TRBJ2-1; 7 nucleotides match TRBD1. The V gene end was trimmed by 5 bases and the J gene end by 10 bases; junction bases not matched to a gene: 5. The germline CDR1 and CDR2 sequences are SGHTA and FQGTGA. The length of the CDR3 is 12 residues. CDR3 amino acids: CASSTRTGEQFF. The DNA for the CDR3 is TGTGCCAGCAGCACCCGGACAGGAGAGCAGTTCTTC.